This is a list of T cell receptor beta chains from one sample in a study of blood T cell repertoires in COVID-19. Libraries were prepared by immunoSEQ multiplex PCR; TCRdb keeps only in-frame clonotypes and omits some of them. The sample shows about 150,000 clones, 80% to 90% of them seen only once. Sequencing was carried out using peripheral blood. These TCRs come from a man younger than 30 with COVID-19, enrolled during active disease. Each CDR3 is given with its conserved first and last residue. D genes are given only for firm matches. Clone size is not always given. Where it is, it says once, few, many or a class for expanded clones.

v_call,d_call,clone_size,j_call,cdr3_nt,cdr3_aa
TRBV7-2,TRBD1,NA,TRBJ2-4,TGTGCCAGCAGCCGCCAGGGGGCGAAAAACATTCAGTACTTC,CASSRQGAKNIQYF
TRBV7-9,NA,NA,TRBJ1-1,TGTGCCAGCAGCTTTTCGAACGGGAACACTGAAGCTTTCTTT,CASSFSNGNTEAFF
TRBV19,NA,NA,TRBJ2-7,TGTGCCAGTAGTACCGCGGCAGGGGACGAGCAGTACTTC,CASSTAAGDEQYF
TRBV19,TRBD2,NA,TRBJ2-1,TGTGCCAGTAGTGATTATAGCGGGAGGTACAATGAGCAGTTCTTC,CASSDYSGRYNEQFF
TRBV27,TRBD1,NA,TRBJ2-2,TGTGCCAGCAGTTCCGGACAGGGGAACCCCGGGGAGCTGTTTTTT,CASSSGQGNPGELFF
TRBV19,TRBD1,NA,TRBJ1-5,TGTGCCAGTAACACCCCAGACAGGGGGCAAAATAGCAATCAGCCCCAGCATTTT,CASNTPDRGQNSNQPQHF
TRBV7-6,TRBD1,NA,TRBJ2-7,TGTGCCAGCAGCTTAAGAGGGACAGGCGCCTACGAGCAGTACTTC,CASSLRGTGAYEQYF
TRBV27,NA,NA,TRBJ1-5,TGTGCCAGCAGTTCCCCCGGGGGTCCCCAGCATTTT,CASSSPGGPQHF
TRBV24-1,NA,NA,TRBJ2-5,TGTGCCACCAGTGGGGACTACCAAGAGACCCAGTACTTC,CATSGDYQETQYF
TRBV12-3/TRBV12-4,NA,NA,TRBJ1-1,TGTGCCAGCAGTTTCGGGGGGATTGAAGCTTTCTTT,CASSFGGIEAFF
TRBV27,TRBD1,NA,TRBJ1-2,TGTGCCAGCAGTTCTCGGACAGGAGGCTACACCTTC,CASSSRTGGYTF
TRBV27,TRBD2,once,TRBJ2-1,TGTGCCAGCAGTCGGCGGACTAGCGGCAAGGATGAGCAGTTCTTC,CASSRRTSGKDEQFF
TRBV29-1,NA,NA,TRBJ2-7,TGCAGCGCCCTCTTTACCTACGAGCAGTACTTC,CSALFTYEQYF
TRBV11-2,TRBD1,NA,TRBJ2-7,TGTGCCAGCAGCCGAGGACAGGGCTCCTACGAGCAGTACTTC,CASSRGQGSYEQYF
TRBV7-8,TRBD2,NA,TRBJ2-1,TGTGCCAGCAGCTTCACGCGGGAGGTATCCTACAATGAGCAGTTCTTC,CASSFTREVSYNEQFF
TRBV27,NA,NA,TRBJ1-6,TGTGCCAGCAGTTTAAGGGCAGGGGCTTTGTCACCCCTCCACTTT,CASSLRAGALSPLHF
TRBV9,TRBD1,NA,TRBJ1-1,TGTGCCAGCAGCGTGAGCCGGGACAGGGGAGGGAACACTGAAGCTTTCTTT,CASSVSRDRGGNTEAFF
TRBV13,TRBD2,NA,TRBJ2-3,TGTGCCAGCAGCCCGAGCCGACTAGCGGGAGGAACAGATACGCAGTATTTT,CASSPSRLAGGTDTQYF
TRBV6-5,TRBD2,few,TRBJ2-7,TGTGCCAGCAGTTACCTTGGCGGGGGGTTCGAGCAGTACTTC,CASSYLGGGFEQYF
TRBV27,NA,NA,TRBJ2-3,TGTGCCAGCAGTTGGATAGCAACAGATACGCAGTATTTT,CASSWIATDTQYF
TRBV6-5,TRBD1,NA,TRBJ1-5,TGTGCCAGCAGCCCCGGGACAGGGGGCAATCAGCCCCAGCATTTT,CASSPGTGGNQPQHF
TRBV5-1,NA,once,TRBJ2-7,TGCGCCAGCAGCAAAGACAGCCTCCAAGGGGAGCAGTACTTC,CASSKDSLQGEQYF
TRBV30,TRBD2,NA,TRBJ2-3,TGTGCCTGGAGTGGCGGGAGGATCACAGATACGCAGTATTTT,CAWSGGRITDTQYF
TRBV11-2,TRBD2,NA,TRBJ2-7,TGTGCCAGCAGCTTGAGTAAGGGGACTAGCGGTTATAGCTCCTACGAGCAGTACTTC,CASSLSKGTSGYSSYEQYF
TRBV14,NA,NA,TRBJ2-6,TGTGCCAGCAGCCCCTTGAGAGCTGGGGCCAACGTCCTGACTTTC,CASSPLRAGANVLTF
TRBV7-2,TRBD2,NA,TRBJ2-2,TGTGCCAGCAGCTTGGGACTAGCGGGAGGTAGTGCCGGGGAGCTGTTTTTT,CASSLGLAGGSAGELFF
TRBV15,TRBD1,NA,TRBJ1-2,TGTGCCACCAGCTGGGGGACAGGGGGCGATGGCTACACCTTC,CATSWGTGGDGYTF
TRBV7-2,TRBD1,NA,TRBJ2-3,TGTGCCAGCAGCTCCTGGACAGGGGGCGGAACGCAGTATTTT,CASSSWTGGGTQYF
TRBV5-1,NA,few,TRBJ1-6,TGCGCCAGCAGCCCTTCGTCGTTCCCCTCCTATAATTCACCCCTCCACTTT,CASSPSSFPSYNSPLHF